This T cell receptor (beta chain) came from a study of T cell repertoires in cytomegalovirus infection. At the level of the study: Public TCR beta signatures marked donors with CMV infection and the matching HLA. Study-wide results and caveats: Ex vivo responses were dominated by HLA-C-restricted CMV-specific TCR beta clonotypes. Adding up the frequency of public TCR beta families identified people who carried CMV plus the relevant HLA.

CDR1 and CDR2 (germline): SGHAT, FQNNGV. The V and J ends lost 1 base and 10 bases respectively, with 11 bases between them. CDR3 length: 14 amino acids. TCRdb recomputed calls from the reads with MiXCR, one row per CDR3 protein. Of roughly 320,000 distinct CDR3 sequences listed, around a tenth were seen once; the top ten hold about 4.5%. This clonotype was detected only a few times. Antigen specificity is unknown. This receptor was identified in a human donor in good health (CMV status not recorded). Some clones in this sample may be carry-over from other donors' samples. V usage is TRBV11-2 and J usage is TRBJ1-6; D might be TRBD1 (6 bases). Sequencing was performed on PBMCs. CDR3: CASSLGGQGSPLHF. The DNA of the CDR3 is TGTGCCAGCAGCTTAGGAGGGCAGGGGTCACCCCTCCACTTT.